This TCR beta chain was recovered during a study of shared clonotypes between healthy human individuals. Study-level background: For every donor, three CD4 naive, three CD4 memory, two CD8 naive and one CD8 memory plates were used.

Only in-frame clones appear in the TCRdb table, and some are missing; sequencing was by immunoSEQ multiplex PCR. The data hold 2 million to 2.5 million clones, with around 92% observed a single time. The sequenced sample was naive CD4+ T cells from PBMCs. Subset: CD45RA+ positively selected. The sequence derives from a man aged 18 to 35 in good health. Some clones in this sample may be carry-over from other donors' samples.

The CDR3: CASSLRTSLDRTNTGELFF. In nucleotides, the CDR3 is TGTGCCAGCAGCTTACGGACTAGCCTCGACCGCACGAACACCGGGGAGCTGTTTTTT. The rearrangement uses TRBV11-2 and TRBJ2-2; 8 bases map to TRBD2. CDR1 is SGHAT and CDR2 is FQNNGV in the germline V gene. J gave up 0 bases and V 2 bases, and 11 bases lay outside the gene matches. This CDR3 comprises 19 residues.